A selection of T cell receptor beta chains follows, all from one sample in a study of cytomegalovirus exposure and HLA in healthy donors. Repertoires were generated with immunoSEQ multiplex PCR, while TCRdb's copy carries only in-frame clones and drops some. This sample carries under 130,000 clones, under 80% of them seen once, and the ten largest clones take about a tenth. Sequencing input: PBMCs. These receptors all stem from a woman aged 18-30 years in good health and CMV-seropositive. Each CDR3 is given with its conserved first and last residue. The D gene is left open where the match is weak. Rows may omit the clone size; those that give it use once, few, many or a size class.

few,TRBJ1-2,NA,TRBV2,CASSEGGAWGYTF,TGTGCCAGCAGCGAGGGGGGGGCGTGGGGCTACACCTTC
NA,TRBJ2-7,NA,TRBV11-2,CASSFFPRVSSYEQYF,TGTGCCAGCAGCTTCTTCCCCAGGGTTAGCTCCTACGAGCAGTACTTC
few,TRBJ2-7,NA,TRBV4-1,CASSQEKIVGAAYEQYF,TGCGCCAGCAGCCAAGAGAAGATTGTCGGCGCGGCCTACGAGCAGTACTTC
NA,TRBJ1-2,NA,TRBV27,CASSGGTRGYGYTF,TGTGCCAGCAGTGGTGGGACACGAGGGTATGGCTACACCTTC
few,TRBJ2-4,TRBD2,TRBV5-4,CASSKRTSGGYIQYF,TGTGCCAGCAGCAAGAGGACTAGCGGGGGGTACATTCAGTACTTC
once,TRBJ1-2,NA,TRBV10-3,CAISSDTNYGYTF,TGTGCCATCAGTAGTGACACAAACTATGGCTACACCTTC
NA,TRBJ2-2,TRBD2,TRBV5-1,CASTKLAGGDTGELFF,TGCGCCAGCACGAAGCTAGCGGGAGGGGACACCGGGGAGCTGTTTTTT
NA,TRBJ1-2,NA,TRBV6-5,CASSPGFNANYGYTF,TGTGCCAGCAGTCCAGGGTTTAACGCTAACTATGGCTACACCTTC
NA,TRBJ2-5,TRBD1,TRBV4-1,CASSQMGQGVTRETQYF,TGCGCCAGCAGCCAAATGGGACAGGGGGTGACAAGGGAGACCCAGTACTTC
NA,TRBJ2-3,TRBD2,TRBV11-3,CASSYRLAGGPDTQYF,TGTGCCAGCAGCTACCGACTAGCGGGGGGTCCAGATACGCAGTATTTT
NA,TRBJ2-1,NA,TRBV19,CASNHRVNNEQFF,TGTGCCAGTAACCACAGGGTGAACAATGAGCAGTTCTTC
NA,TRBJ2-3,TRBD2,TRBV5-1,CASSFPPSGTSGSPTTDTQYF,TGCGCCAGCAGCTTCCCCCCGAGCGGGACTAGCGGGAGTCCTACCACAGATACGCAGTATTTT
NA,TRBJ1-2,NA,TRBV4-2,CASSQDRAGGDYGYTF,TGTGCCAGCAGCCAAGATAGGGCCGGGGGAGACTATGGCTACACCTTC
NA,TRBJ1-1,NA,TRBV4-3,CASSPAGMGEAFF,TGCGCCAGCAGTCCAGCGGGGATGGGGGAAGCTTTCTTT
NA,TRBJ1-5,TRBD1,TRBV6-5,CASRTGTGANQPQHF,TGTGCCAGCAGGACCGGGACAGGGGCTAATCAGCCCCAGCATTTT
NA,TRBJ2-4,TRBD1,TRBV30,CAWGGQIKNIQYF,TGTGCCTGGGGGGGACAGATCAAAAACATTCAGTACTTC
NA,TRBJ2-7,NA,TRBV5-4,CACSVGRGEQYF,TGTGCCTGCAGCGTCGGCCGAGGCGAGCAGTACTTC
NA,TRBJ1-5,TRBD1,TRBV10-3,CAISESTGGQPQHF,TGTGCCATCAGTGAGTCGACAGGGGGTCAGCCCCAGCATTTT
NA,TRBJ2-1,NA,TRBV14,CASSPEDSSYNEQFF,TGTGCCAGCAGCCCCGAGGACAGCTCCTACAATGAGCAGTTCTTC
NA,TRBJ1-4,NA,TRBV7-9,CASSLIPGAGEKLFF,TGTGCCAGCAGCTTAATCCCAGGGGCAGGGGAAAAACTGTTTTTT
NA,TRBJ1-2,TRBD1,TRBV9,CASSVTGAYGYTF,TGTGCCAGCAGCGTCACAGGGGCCTATGGCTACACCTTC
once,TRBJ2-2,TRBD2,TRBV13,CASSVSGGLTPEKNTGELFF,TGTGCCAGCAGCGTTAGCGGGGGGCTCACCCCGGAGAAGAACACCGGGGAGCTGTTTTTT
once,TRBJ1-4,NA,TRBV2,CASSEEGFPKLFF,TGTGCCAGCAGTGAGGAGGGATTTCCTAAACTGTTTTTT
NA,TRBJ2-5,NA,TRBV9,CASSVSGQETQYF,TGTGCCAGCAGCGTGTCAGGACAAGAGACCCAGTACTTC
NA,TRBJ1-3,NA,TRBV19,CASSIYGGRSSGNTIYF,TGTGCCAGTAGTATTTACGGGGGAAGGAGCTCTGGAAACACCATATATTTT
few,TRBJ2-3,NA,TRBV15,CATSRVQGMLDTQYF,TGTGCCACCAGCAGAGTGCAGGGGATGTTAGATACGCAGTATTTT
once,TRBJ2-7,TRBD1,TRBV11-2,CASSLDAGQGLYF,TGTGCCAGCAGCTTAGATGCCGGACAGGGCTTGTACTTC